The T cell receptor (beta chain) described here comes from a study of blood T cell repertoires in COVID-19. Turning to the study itself: T cells, B-cell-depleted T cells, or PBMCs provided the cDNA or gDNA that served as material.

Measured with immunoSEQ multiplex PCR; TCRdb has only the in-frame clones, and not every one. Here the sample spans about 110,000 clones, 83% being singletons. This clone was counted only a few times. V was cut by 4 bases and J by 6 bases, with 12 bases left in between. The germline V gene has CDR1 SQVTM and CDR2 ANQGSEA. The CDR3 loop spans 12 amino acids. Sequencing input: peripheral blood. The receptor was derived from a woman in her fifties or sixties with acute or convalescent COVID-19. V is TRBV29-1 and J is TRBJ1-2, with D unresolved. The CDR3 loop reads CSVASLRDGYTF. The CDR3, as DNA: TGCAGCGTTGCCTCTTTACGAGATGGCTACACCTTC.